This T cell receptor beta chain was found in a study of blood T cell repertoires in COVID-19 (dated by TCRdb to about 2020). Regarding the complete study: Recovered participants in ImmuneRACE Cohort 3 were defined by two consecutive negative NP/OP PCR tests, clearance by a healthcare professional, or resolution of symptoms. Samples covering the acute and convalescent phases of COVID-19 were provided by collaborators in the United States, Italy and Spain. The prospective study material was composed of cDNA or gDNA derived from T cells, B-cell-depleted T cells, or PBMCs. Subjects who had been exposed to COVID-19, were actively infected with it, or had recovered from it provided the deeply sampled blood TCRbeta repertoires that made up the dataset. The repertoires were released in a freely available public database intended as a resource for research on the immune response to SARS-CoV-2. Samples were obtained from the ongoing ImmuneRACE study (first 160 participants) and from 1,254 subjects provided by 6 global collaborators. A de-identified subject ID, COVID-19 status, age in years and sex were almost always included in the sample metadata. Where available, HLA class I and class II types were taken from metadata supplied by the sample provider and were not determined by assay-based typing. Study-wide conclusions, independent of this receptor: The amount of clinical and demographic metadata varied by source and participant and was provided uncurated.

The CDR3 runs 13 amino acids, cysteine and phenylalanine included. Kept here is only the CDR3 DNA, which spans 39 bases and is read in frame from base 1. The germline V gene encodes CDR1 MDHEN and CDR2 SYDVKM. The junction carries 11 bases between V and J, which are trimmed by 8 bases and 3 bases respectively. On this clone: Which antigen it targets is not known. Base-call qualities are not available, and no considerably larger clone is one nucleotide away.

TCRbeta CDR3 regions were amplified from genomic DNA by means of the immunoSEQ Assay, a bias-controlled multiplex PCR. The original pipeline was this. The number of nucleated cells in each sample was estimated from the amplification of reference gene primers within the assay. To quantify the absolute abundance of each unique TCRbeta CDR3 rearrangement, sequence reads were collapsed and filtered. For each sample, productive Simpson clonality was calculated by taking the square root of Simpson's diversity index across productive rearrangements. What TCRdb holds here is the immuneACCESS table cut down to in-frame rearrangements. Part of the clones is not present; checked against another copy, under half of the missing clones reflect an unresolved V gene, and the others are unexplained. Clonal size and the V and J genes are those of that table, whereas D and trimming came from the DNA. For this sample the table gives 150,000 to 200,000 clones, of which 65% to 80% were detected only once. The top ten hold over 15% of the sample.

Participants in the prospective study were aged about 18 to 95 years, lived in 20 to 25 United States geographic areas, and enrolled through a virtual design. In the prospective study, cohorts were assigned on the basis of participant-reported clinical history obtained from a screening survey and a study questionnaire. In the prospective study, whole blood, serum and a nasopharyngeal or oropharyngeal swab were collected from each participant by mobile phlebotomists. Over an approximately two-month period, participants in the prospective study had the option of providing additional blood draws and questionnaires. Blood samples from the prospective study were shipped frozen or at room temperature prior to DNA extraction.

What was sequenced was PBMCs or T cells enriched from blood (not recorded which). The TCR sequence derives from a woman in her 70s in a cohort exposed to, infected with or recovered from COVID-19 (not recorded which). The chain couples TRBV28 to TRBJ1-5; no D gene can be assigned with confidence. The sequenced DNA is TGTGCCAGCGTATCCGGGTTCAATCAGCCCCAGCATTTT. This encodes CASVSGFNQPQHF.